This T cell receptor (beta chain) emerged from a study of blood T cell repertoires in COVID-19. Repertoires were generated with immunoSEQ multiplex PCR, while TCRdb's copy carries only in-frame clones and drops some. This table has over 150,000 clones, approximately 80% appearing once. This clone was counted only a few times. Germline assignment: CDR1 LNHDA and CDR2 SQIVND (reference sequence). This CDR3 has 17 residues. With 5 bases removed from V and 0 bases from J, the gap between germline ends came to 18 bases. V usage is TRBV19 and J usage is TRBJ2-3; D remains ambiguous. The source material was peripheral blood. The receptor was isolated from a middle-aged woman with COVID-19, enrolled during active disease. The CDR3 region has the DNA TGTGCCAGTAGTGGCCGGGTCCCCCTGAGCAGCACAGATACGCAGTATTTT. It is translated as CASSGRVPLSSTDTQYF.